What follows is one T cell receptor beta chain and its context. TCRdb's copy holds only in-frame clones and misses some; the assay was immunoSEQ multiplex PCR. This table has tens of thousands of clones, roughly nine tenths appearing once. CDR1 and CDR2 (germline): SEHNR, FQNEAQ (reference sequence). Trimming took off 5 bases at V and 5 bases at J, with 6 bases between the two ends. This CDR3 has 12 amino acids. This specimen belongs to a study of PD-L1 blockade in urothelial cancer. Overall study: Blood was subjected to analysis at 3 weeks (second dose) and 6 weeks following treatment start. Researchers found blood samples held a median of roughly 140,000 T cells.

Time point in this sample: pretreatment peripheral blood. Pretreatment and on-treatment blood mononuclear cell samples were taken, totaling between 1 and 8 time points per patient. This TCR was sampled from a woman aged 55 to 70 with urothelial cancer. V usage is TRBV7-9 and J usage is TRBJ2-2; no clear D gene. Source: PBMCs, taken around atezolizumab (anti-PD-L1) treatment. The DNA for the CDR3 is TGTGCCAGCAGCAAGAGGACCGGGGAGCTGTTTTTT. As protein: CASSKRTGELFF.